The 21 T cell receptor beta chains below come from one sample, sequenced in a study of blood T cells in healthy people across ages. Then a second PCR, running roughly 6 to 12 cycles, was carried out with a sample-barcoded 5' primer and a J-beta primer mix. TCRdb used MiXCR to reprocess the 5' RACE reads, holding one entry per CDR3 protein. The table has 910,000 or so distinct CDR3 sequences, roughly 51% seen once; the top ten hold about 20%. The sequencing input was blood. The receptors originated from a woman between 55 and 75 years old in good health.

The chain is built from TRBV10-3 and TRBJ1-2; D may be TRBD1 (5 bases). The germline V gene encodes CDR1 ENHRY and CDR2 SYGVKD. The length of the CDR3 is 20 residues. Deletions cut 4 bases from V and 3 bases from J, with 30 bases between. The CDR3 DNA follows: TGTGCCATCAGTGGGCTTGGGGACGGAGGGCTAGGGATACTAGACTATGGCTACACCTTC. Residues: CAISGLGDGGLGILDYGYTF.

This clonotype was seen once. This chain uses TRBV10-3 with TRBJ2-1; no clear D gene. The CDR3 extends over 13 amino acids. Germline CDR1 reads ENHRY; CDR2 reads SYGVKD. With 4 bases removed from V and 6 bases from J, the gap between germline ends came to 10 bases. The CDR3 region is CAISVLMGNEQFF. CDR3 DNA: TGTGCCATCAGTGTTCTTATGGGCAATGAGCAGTTCTTC.

The chain joins TRBV29-1 to TRBJ2-3; possibly TRBD2 for D (6 bases). CDR3 size: 13 residues. The ends were cut back, 4 bases at V and 3 bases at J, with 11 bases in the middle. Germline CDR1 SQVTM, CDR2 ANQGSEA. CDR3 DNA: TGCAGCGTTGTCCTCCTAGCGACAGATACGCAGTATTTT. It codes for CSVVLLATDTQYF.

The table lists this clonotype with a few counts. The rearrangement uses TRBV20-1 and TRBJ1-5, with TRBD1 as a possible D gene (5 bases). Germline V gene data show CDR1 as DFQATT and CDR2 as SNEGSKA (reference sequence). The CDR3 runs to 14 residues. V lost 4 bases, J lost 3 bases, and 13 bases lay in between. DNA for the CDR3: TGCAGTGCTACTCGCCCCGGGACCAATCAGCCCCAGCATTTT. Encoded protein: CSATRPGTNQPQHF.

The chain employs TRBV20-1 and TRBJ1-4, with D unclear. CDR1 and CDR2 (germline): DFQATT, SNEGSKA (reference sequence). The CDR3 contains 13 residues. V lost 7 bases, J lost 5 bases, and 14 bases lay in between. The CDR3 here is CSGSAGPNEKLFF. For the CDR3, the DNA is TGCAGTGGGAGCGCAGGTCCAAATGAAAAACTGTTTTTT.

The V and J genes are TRBV2 and TRBJ2-5; TRBD1 matches at 7 bases. The length of the CDR3 is 15 residues. Trimming took 3 bases from V and 0 from J; bases not matched to a gene: 4. CDR1 and CDR2 from the germline V gene are SNHLY and FYNNEI. Here the CDR3 reads CASSEAGGYQETQYF. The CDR3 DNA reads as TGTGCCAGCAGTGAGGCAGGGGGTTACCAAGAGACCCAGTACTTC. Variable domain in full (rest from reference TRBV2 and TRBJ2-5): EPEVTQTPSHQVTQMGQEVILRCVPISNHLYFYWYRQILGQKVEFLVSFYNNEISEKSEIFDDQFSVERPDGSNFTLKIRSTKLEDSAMYFCASSEAGGYQETQYFGPGTRLLVL.

This sequence joins TRBV6-2 or TRBV6-3 and TRBJ1-5, with 9 positions matching TRBD1. In germline, CDR1 is MNHEY, CDR2 SVGEGT. The junction had 13 bases not matched to a gene; V was cut back by 4 bases and J by 3 bases. CDR3 length equals 18 residues. CDR3 residues: CASSSAGTGSSHNQPQHF. DNA for the CDR3: TGTGCCAGCAGTTCTGCCGGGACAGGGTCGTCGCACAATCAGCCCCAGCATTTT.

The chain joins TRBV28 to TRBJ1-2, with D possibly TRBD1 on 5 matching bases. V was shortened by 7 bases and J by 4 bases, with 19 bases between the two germline ends. This CDR3 is 15 amino acids long. The germline V gene encodes CDR1 MDHEN and CDR2 SYDVKM. For the CDR3, the DNA is TGTGCCAGCACTATCGCCCGGGGCGGGGCCTATGGCTACACCTTC. Residues: CASTIARGGAYGYTF.

This clonotype was found a few times. This chain connects TRBV28 to TRBJ2-7; possible D gene TRBD1, 6 bases. This CDR3 has 15 residues. The V gene's germline CDR1 is MDHEN and CDR2 SYDVKM. Trimming pared 6 bases from V and 0 bases from J, leaving 15 bases between. CDR3 region: CASRRRTESSYEQYF. The CDR3 DNA reads TGTGCCAGCAGACGCAGGACAGAGAGCTCCTACGAGCAGTACTTC.

This clonotype showed up many times. The chain combines TRBV6-2 or TRBV6-3 with TRBJ2-6; possibly TRBD1 for D (5 bases). This CDR3 has 15 residues. From germline, CDR1 is MNHEY and CDR2 SVGEGT. The V end was cut by 4 bases, the J end by 4 bases, with 11 bases between. CDR3 sequence: CASSSRVSGANVLTF. For the CDR3, the DNA is TGTGCCAGCAGTTCCAGGGTCTCCGGGGCCAACGTCCTGACTTTC.

This clonotype has a handful of counts. The chain recombines TRBV4-1 with TRBJ1-4; no firm D call. CDR3 length equals 17 residues. Between the trimmed V and J ends, which lost 0 bases and 5 bases, there was a span of 16 bases. Germline CDR1 reads MGHRA; CDR2 reads YSYEKL. CDR3 amino acids: CASSQDPRETENEKLFF. The CDR3 bases are TGCGCCAGCAGCCAAGACCCCCGGGAGACCGAAAATGAAAAACTGTTTTTT.

This clonotype was detected only a few times. This chain joins TRBV7-2 and TRBJ2-1, with D perhaps matching TRBD2 (6 bases). V was shortened by 5 bases and J by 6 bases, with 17 bases between the two germline ends. This CDR3 has 15 residues. Per germline, CDR1 SGHTA and CDR2 FQGNSA. The CDR3 sequence: CASSPNGGGVNEQFF. In DNA form, the CDR3 reads TGTGCCAGCAGCCCTAACGGAGGAGGGGTCAATGAGCAGTTCTTC.

This clonotype was counted only a few times. The chain carries TRBV12-3 or TRBV12-4 and TRBJ1-2, with 8 bases matching TRBD1. The CDR3 totals 15 residues. The trim removed 6 bases at V and 2 bases at J, leaving 8 bases unmatched. The CDR3 sequence: CASSRTGFVNYGYTF. The CDR3 nucleotides are TGTGCCAGCAGCCGGACAGGGTTTGTGAACTATGGCTACACCTTC.

The chain links TRBV5-1 to TRBJ1-5; tentative D call: TRBD1 (6 bases). The ends were cut back, 2 bases at V and 4 bases at J, with 19 bases in the middle. This CDR3 is 17 amino acids long. Looked up from germline, CDR1 is SGHRS and CDR2 is YFSETQ. This CDR3 is CASSFSPAGARNQPQHF. The DNA of the CDR3 is TGCGCCAGCAGCTTTTCTCCGGCGGGGGCTCGGAATCAGCCCCAGCATTTT.

This clonotype was counted only a few times. V and J are TRBV10-2 and TRBJ2-5; 7 bases are shared with TRBD2. Matching the DNA end better, TRBJ2-7 makes the J call doubtful. Germline CDR1 WSHSY, CDR2 SAAADI. The CDR3 contains 14 residues. The CDR3 DNA reads as TGCGCCAGCAGTGAGAGCGGGAAGCGCCGCGAGCAGTACTTC. The encoded protein is CASSESGKRREQYF.

The rearrangement links TRBV12-3 or TRBV12-4 to TRBJ2-7; tentatively, D is TRBD1 or TRBD2 (5 bases each). Judging by the DNA end, TRBJ2-5 fits better; the J call may be wrong. The length of the CDR3 is 12 residues. CDR3 sequence: CASTPGSKTQYF. The CDR3 DNA reads as TGTGCCAGCACGCCAGGGAGCAAGACCCAGTACTTC.

The chain couples TRBV6-1 to TRBJ2-5; 14 bases line up with TRBD2. Germline trimming cut 4 bases from V and 4 bases from J; bases unmatched to any gene: 11. Germline V CDR1 and CDR2: MNHNS, SASEGT. This CDR3 has 18 residues. CDR3 nucleotides: TGTGCCAGCAGTGCAGCGACTAGCGGGAGGGCGGAAGGAGAGACCCAGTACTTC. It translates to CASSAATSGRAEGETQYF.

The rearrangement uses TRBV6-5 and TRBJ2-5, with D perhaps assigned TRBD1 or TRBD2 (6 bases each). CDR1 is MNHEY, CDR2 SVGAGI, per germline. CDR3 length: 13 amino acids. The CDR3 reads CTTSRGDYNEQYF. In DNA form, the CDR3 reads TGTACCACCTCGAGGGGGGATTACAATGAGCAGTACTTC.

This chain connects TRBV4-3 to TRBJ2-3; 8 bases are shared with TRBD2. The CDR3 extends over 16 amino acids. Trimming removed 3 bases from V and 3 bases from J; junction bases left unmatched: 8. CDR1 is LGHNA, CDR2 YSLEER, per germline. CDR3 protein: CASSQAAGGGTDTQYF. The CDR3 DNA reads as TGCGCCAGCAGCCAGGCGGCGGGAGGCGGGACAGATACGCAGTATTTT.

This clonotype was seen a handful of times. The chain is built from TRBV9 and TRBJ2-7, with D possibly being TRBD1 (5 bases). This CDR3 is built from 13 residues. Trimming shortened V by 2 bases and J by 6 bases, and 12 bases separated the two germline ends. CDR1 and CDR2 (germline): SGDLS, YYNGEE. The CDR3: CASSVDHRSEQYF. The CDR3 coding sequence is TGTGCCAGCAGCGTCGACCACAGGAGCGAGCAGTACTTC.

At least ten counts were recorded for this clonotype. The gene calls are TRBV20-1 and TRBJ2-5; possible D gene TRBD2, 5 bases. In germline, CDR1 is DFQATT, CDR2 SNEGSKA (reference sequence). V was cut by 5 bases and J by 5 bases, with 18 bases left in between. There are 14 residues in the CDR3. The CDR3 here is CSAPPGRLQETQYF. Here the CDR3 DNA reads TGCAGTGCTCCGCCCGGGCGACTACAGGAGACCCAGTACTTC.